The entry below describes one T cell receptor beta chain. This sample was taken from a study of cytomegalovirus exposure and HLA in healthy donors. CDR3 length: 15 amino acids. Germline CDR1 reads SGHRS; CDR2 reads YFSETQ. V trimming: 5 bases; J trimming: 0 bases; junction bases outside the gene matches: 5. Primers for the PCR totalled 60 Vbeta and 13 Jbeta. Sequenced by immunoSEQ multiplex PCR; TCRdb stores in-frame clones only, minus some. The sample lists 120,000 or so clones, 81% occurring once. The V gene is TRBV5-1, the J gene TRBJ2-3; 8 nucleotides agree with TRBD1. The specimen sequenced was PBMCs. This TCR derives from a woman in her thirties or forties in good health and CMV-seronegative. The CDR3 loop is CASRGQDSSTDTQYF. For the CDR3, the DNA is TGCGCCAGCAGGGGACAGGACTCTAGCACAGATACGCAGTATTTT.